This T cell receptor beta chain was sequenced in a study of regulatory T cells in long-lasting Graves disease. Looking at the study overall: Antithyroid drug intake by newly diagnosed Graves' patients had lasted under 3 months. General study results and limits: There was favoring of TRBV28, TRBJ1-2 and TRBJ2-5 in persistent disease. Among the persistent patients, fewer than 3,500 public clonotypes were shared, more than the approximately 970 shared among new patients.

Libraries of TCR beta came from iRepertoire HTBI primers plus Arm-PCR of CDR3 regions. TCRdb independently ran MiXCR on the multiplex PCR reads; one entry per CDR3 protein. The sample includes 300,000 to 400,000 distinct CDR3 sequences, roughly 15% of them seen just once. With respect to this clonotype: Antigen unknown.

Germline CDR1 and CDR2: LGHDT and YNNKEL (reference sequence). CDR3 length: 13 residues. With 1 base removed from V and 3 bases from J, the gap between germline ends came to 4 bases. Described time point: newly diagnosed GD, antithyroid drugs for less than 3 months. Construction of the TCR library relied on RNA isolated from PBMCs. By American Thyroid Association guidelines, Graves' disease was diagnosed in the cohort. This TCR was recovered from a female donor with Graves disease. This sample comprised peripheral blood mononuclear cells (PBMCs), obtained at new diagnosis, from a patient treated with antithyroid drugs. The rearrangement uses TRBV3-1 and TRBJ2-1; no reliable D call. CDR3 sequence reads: CASSQGFYNEQFF. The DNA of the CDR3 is TGTGCCAGCAGCCAAGGGTTCTACAATGAGCAGTTCTTC.